These 25 T cell receptor beta chains share one sample of origin, sequenced in a study of T cell responses to AZD1222 COVID-19 vaccine. TCRdb keeps only in-frame clones here, not all; method: immunoSEQ multiplex PCR. In the table there are 100,000 to 120,000 clones, about 94% of which are singletons. The sample in question was peripheral blood, obtained 28 days after the second AZD1222 dose. The receptors derive from an adult who received the AZD1222 COVID-19 vaccine.

The chain couples TRBV4-1 to TRBJ1-2; TRBD1 might be the D (6 bases). The CDR3 covers 16 residues. Per the germline V gene, CDR1 is MGHRA and CDR2 is YSYEKL. The V end lost 3 bases, the J end lost 2 bases, and 16 bases lay between the germline ends. This chain's CDR3 is CASSHETRDKNYGYTF. CDR3 sequence (DNA): TGCGCCAGCAGCCATGAGACCCGGGACAAGAACTATGGCTACACCTTC.

The chain links TRBV21-1 to TRBJ1-5. TRBV21-1 is flagged as a pseudogene. This CDR3 is built from 18 residues. CDR3 coding DNA: TGTGCCAGCAGCAATCCTAATGGAGGAGATTATAGCAATCAGCCCCAGCATTTT. Protein product: CASSNPNGGDYSNQPQHF.

The rearrangement uses TRBV18 and TRBJ1-3; D is unresolved. Germline loops: CDR1 KGHSH, CDR2 LQKENI. CDR3 size: 13 residues. V was pared by 6 bases and J by 4 bases, with 10 bases between. CDR3: CASSRSGGNTIYF. CDR3 coding DNA: TGTGCCAGCTCCAGATCCGGAGGAAACACCATATATTTT. The whole variable domain, remainder taken from reference TRBV18 and TRBJ1-3, is NAGVMQNPRHLVRRRGQEARLRCSPMKGHSHVYWYRQLPEEGLKFMVYLQKENIIDESGMPKERFSAEFPKEGPSILRIQQVVRGDSAAYFCASSRSGGNTIYFGEGSWLTVV.

The rearrangement links TRBV19 to TRBJ2-7; possibly TRBD2 for D (6 bases). The germline CDR1 and CDR2 sequences are LNHDA and SQIVND (reference sequence). Trimming took 3 bases from V and 6 from J, leaving 12 bases between them. The CDR3 totals 13 residues. The CDR3 sequence: CASSMGLSAEQYF. The CDR3 DNA follows: TGTGCCAGTAGTATGGGACTCAGCGCCGAGCAGTACTTC.

The genes are TRBV5-1 and TRBJ1-3; D unresolved. CDR1 is SGHRS, CDR2 YFSETQ, per germline. CDR3 size: 13 residues. V was shortened by 7 bases and J by 4 bases, with 12 bases between the two germline ends. The CDR3 loop is CASQSGVGNTIYF. The CDR3 bases are TGCGCCAGCCAAAGTGGGGTAGGAAACACCATATATTTT. Drawing the rest from reference TRBV5-1 and TRBJ1-3, the complete variable domain is KAGVTQTPRYLIKTRGQQVTLSCSPISGHRSVSWYQQTPGQGLQFLFEYFSETQRNKGNFPGRFSGRQFSNSRSEMNVSTLELGDSALYLCASQSGVGNTIYFGEGSWLTVV.

This chain uses TRBV2 with TRBJ1-2; 10 nucleotides agree with TRBD1. Germline assignment: CDR1 SNHLY and CDR2 FYNNEI. This CDR3 is 14 amino acids long. With V trimmed by 6 bases and J by 4 bases, 5 bases remained unmatched. The CDR3 region is CASSTGTGAYGYTF. For the CDR3, the DNA is TGTGCCAGCAGCACCGGGACAGGGGCCTATGGCTACACCTTC. Combining the CDR3 with reference TRBV2 and TRBJ1-2 gives the whole variable domain EPEVTQTPSHQVTQMGQEVILRCVPISNHLYFYWYRQILGQKVEFLVSFYNNEISEKSEIFDDQFSVERPDGSNFTLKIRSTKLEDSAMYFCASSTGTGAYGYTFGSGTRLTVV.

This rearrangement joins TRBV5-1 to TRBJ2-1; 11 nucleotides match TRBD2. Trimming removed 6 bases from V and 8 bases from J; junction bases left unmatched: 10. Germline assignment: CDR1 SGHRS and CDR2 YFSETQ. The CDR3 has 15 amino acids. The CDR3 coding sequence is TGCGCCAGCACCGGGGTAGCGGGGGGGTTCGATGAGCAGTTCTTC. Amino acids: CASTGVAGGFDEQFF.

The J gene is TRBJ1-1, the V gene TRBV4-2; 7 nucleotides align to TRBD1. Looked up from germline, CDR1 is LGHNA and CDR2 is YNFKEQ. This CDR3 has 13 residues. The V and J ends lost 5 bases and 6 bases, in that order; junction bases with no gene match: 6. The CDR3 loop is CASSDNRGAEAFF. In DNA form, the CDR3 reads TGTGCCAGCAGCGACAACAGGGGCGCTGAAGCTTTCTTT.

The table lists this clone with a count of one. This rearrangement joins TRBV5-8 to TRBJ2-7, with D tentatively TRBD1 or TRBD2 (6 bases each). This CDR3 has 18 amino acids. In germline, CDR1 is SGHTS, CDR2 YDEGEE. V lost 4 bases and J 4 bases, leaving 27 bases between the germline ends. The CDR3 here is CASSIRGGNSFQLYEQYF. The CDR3 coding sequence is TGTGCCAGCAGCATTAGAGGGGGGAACTCCTTCCAACTTTACGAGCAGTACTTC.

The rearrangement joins TRBV5-5 to TRBJ2-7; D is unresolved. Germline V CDR1 and CDR2: SGHKS, YYEKEE (reference sequence). The V and J ends lost 2 bases and 2 bases respectively, with 11 bases between them. This CDR3 spans 14 amino acids. For the CDR3, the DNA is TGTGCCAGCAGCTTCCAGGACCCTACCTACGAGCAGTACTTC. Protein: CASSFQDPTYEQYF.

The chain employs TRBV6-1 and TRBJ1-1; D not certain. This CDR3 spans 14 amino acids. With 1 base removed from V and 3 bases from J, the gap between germline ends came to 9 bases. Germline V lookup: CDR1 MNHNS, CDR2 SASEGT. The CDR3 DNA is TGTGCCAGCAGTGAAGACGGCTGGGACACTGAAGCTTTCTTT. Translation: CASSEDGWDTEAFF.

The chain has TRBV30 and TRBJ2-1, with D possibly TRBD2 on 6 matching bases. The CDR3 is made up of 13 amino acids. Germline-derived CDR1 and CDR2 are GTSNPN and SVGIG (reference sequence). V was cut by 0 bases and J by 11 bases, with 14 bases left in between. The CDR3 reads CAWSVRLEGQQFF. CDR3 DNA: TGTGCCTGGAGTGTACGGCTGGAGGGACAGCAGTTCTTC.

This chain uses TRBV7-6 with TRBJ2-1, with 7 bases identical to TRBD1. V dropped 4 bases and J dropped 4; count of bases not matched to a gene: 7. The CDR3 has 15 amino acids. Germline values: CDR1 SGHVS, CDR2 FNYEAQ. The CDR3 sequence: CASSSQRDRYNEQFF. The CDR3 DNA reads TGTGCCAGCAGCTCACAACGGGACAGATACAATGAGCAGTTCTTC.

The rearrangement joins TRBV28 to TRBJ1-6; D call uncertain. This CDR3 is built from 12 residues. V dropped 6 bases and J dropped 8 bases, with 8 bases sitting between them. CDR1 is MDHEN and CDR2 is SYDVKM in the germline V gene. The CDR3 coding sequence is TGTGCCAGCAGCCTACTAGATTCACCCCTCCACTTT. As protein: CASSLLDSPLHF.

The chain carries TRBV19 and TRBJ2-2; TRBD1 is a possible D gene (5 bases). This CDR3 has 16 residues. The V end lost 3 bases, the J end lost 0 bases, and 11 bases lay between the germline ends. CDR1 LNHDA and CDR2 SQIVND come from the germline V gene (reference sequence). The CDR3 protein is CASSITDSANTGELFF. The CDR3 DNA is TGTGCCAGTAGTATTACCGACAGCGCGAACACCGGGGAGCTGTTTTTT.

The chain joins TRBV5-8 to TRBJ1-5, with D hard to call. The CDR3 contains 17 residues. V was clipped by 1 base and J by 4 bases, with 18 bases between them. In germline, CDR1 is SGHTS, CDR2 YDEGEE. The CDR3 sequence: CASSLLLWSGVNQPQHF. Written as DNA, the CDR3 is TGTGCCAGCAGCTTGCTCTTGTGGTCTGGGGTAAATCAGCCCCAGCATTTT.

The gene calls are TRBV4-1 and TRBJ1-4; no firm D call. V lost 4 bases and J 3 bases, leaving 9 bases between the germline ends. The CDR3 is made up of 14 amino acids. CDR1 is MGHRA, CDR2 YSYEKL, per germline. The CDR3 region is CASSPQRPNEKLFF. Written as DNA, the CDR3 is TGCGCCAGCAGCCCTCAACGTCCTAATGAAAAACTGTTTTTT.

This clone was recorded only once. This chain connects TRBV2 to TRBJ2-5; possible D gene TRBD2, 6 bases. This CDR3 is 14 amino acids long. V was pared by 6 bases and J by 9 bases, with 20 bases between. Per germline, CDR1 SNHLY and CDR2 FYNNEI. The CDR3 spells CASSRDSKSGAQYF. For the CDR3, the DNA is TGTGCCAGCAGCCGGGACTCCAAGAGTGGAGCCCAGTACTTC.

The chain joins TRBV7-2 to TRBJ2-7; 8 bases fit TRBD2. Looked up from germline, CDR1 is SGHTA and CDR2 is FQGNSA. The length of the CDR3 is 16 residues. V lost 6 bases, J lost 4 bases, and 14 bases stayed unmatched. CDR3 protein: CASSVQDRGGRYEQYF. The DNA for the CDR3 is TGTGCCAGCAGTGTCCAGGACCGGGGGGGCAGGTACGAGCAGTACTTC.

J is TRBJ1-3 and V is TRBV6-5; D is unresolved. The germline V and J ends were trimmed by 4 bases and 3 bases, with 13 bases remaining between them. The germline gives CDR1 MNHEY, CDR2 SVGAGI. This CDR3 region has 15 residues. CDR3 protein: CASSSFAGVGNTIYF. CDR3 coding DNA: TGTGCCAGCAGTTCCTTCGCGGGTGTTGGAAACACCATATATTTT.

This sequence joins TRBV11-2 and TRBJ2-7, with 14 positions matching TRBD2. After removal of 3 bases from V and 3 bases from J, the junction contained 4 bases not matched to a gene. In germline, CDR1 is SGHAT, CDR2 FQNNGV. The CDR3 has 16 amino acids. The CDR3 region is CASSFGLAGGFYEQYF. DNA for the CDR3: TGTGCCAGCAGCTTCGGACTAGCGGGGGGTTTCTACGAGCAGTACTTC.

The chain combines TRBV5-1 with TRBJ1-3; perhaps TRBD1 as D (6 bases). From germline, CDR1 is SGHRS and CDR2 YFSETQ. Trimming removed 4 bases at V and 4 bases at J, with 12 bases between. This CDR3 is built from 14 residues. The CDR3 loop is CASSPSRGGNTIYF. The CDR3 DNA reads as TGCGCCAGCAGCCCCTCAAGGGGGGGAAACACCATATATTTT.

The chain combines TRBV7-9 with TRBJ2-2; 9 bases fit TRBD2. The V gene end was trimmed by 4 bases and the J gene end by 4 bases; junction bases not matched to a gene: 4. The CDR3 spans 15 residues. Germline CDR1 SEHNR, CDR2 FQNEAQ (reference sequence). The CDR3: CASSSSGIGTGELFF. The CDR3 nucleotides are TGTGCCAGCAGCTCTAGCGGGATCGGCACCGGGGAGCTGTTTTTT.

This clone appeared once. The CDR3 DNA is TGTGCCAGCAGCCACGGCGGAAACACAGATACGCAGTATTTT. Encoded protein: CASSHGGNTDTQYF. V gene TRBV11-2 combines with J gene TRBJ2-3; D unclear. The length of the CDR3 is 14 residues. CDR1 is SGHAT, CDR2 FQNNGV, per germline. V shed 5 bases and J shed 2 bases, with 11 bases lying between them.

This chain uses TRBV3-1 (or the pseudogene TRBV3-2) with TRBJ1-1; a possible D gene is TRBD1 (6 bases). V shed 4 bases and J shed 0 bases, with 15 bases lying between them. CDR3 length: 16 amino acids. Looked up from germline, CDR1 is LGHDT and CDR2 is YNNKEL (reference sequence). The chain's CDR3 is CASSRGGRTLNTEAFF. Written as DNA, the CDR3 is TGTGCCAGCAGCCGCGGGGGGCGGACCTTGAACACTGAAGCTTTCTTT.